The 10 T cell receptor beta chains listed next were all sequenced from one sample in a study of cytomegalovirus exposure and HLA in healthy donors. The study ran its PCR with 60 Vbeta and 13 Jbeta primers. Libraries were prepared by immunoSEQ multiplex PCR; TCRdb keeps only in-frame clonotypes and omits some of them. The repertoire includes 100,000 to 150,000 clones, around 82% of them detected once, and 0.95% to 1.5% sits in the top ten. Sample: PBMCs. These receptors all stem from a female donor in good health and CMV-seronegative.

The rearrangement uses TRBV2 and TRBJ1-4; TRBD1 might be the D (5 bases). This CDR3 has 16 amino acids. Looked up from germline, CDR1 is SNHLY and CDR2 is FYNNEI. Between the trimmed V and J ends, which lost 7 bases and 7 bases, there was a span of 22 bases. The CDR3 coding sequence is TGTGCCAGCACGGGGTGGGAGGGGCCGTCACTTGAAAAACTGTTTTTT. The encoded protein is CASTGWEGPSLEKLFF.

Regarding this clone: A read error may produce the germline difference seen at one junction end. The same CDR3 arises from other DNA sequences in this sample as well. J is TRBJ2-7 and V is TRBV11-2; no clear D gene. Germline CDR1 and CDR2: SGHAT and FQNNGV. This CDR3 has 16 amino acids. Here the CDR3 reads CASRAYGRKSSYEQYF. In DNA form, the CDR3 reads TGCGCCAGCAGAGCTTACGGTCGTAAGAGCTCCTACGAGCAGTACTTC.

This clone appeared a single time. The chain employs TRBV5-4 and TRBJ1-2, with 10 bases that match TRBD1. CDR1 is SGHNT, CDR2 YYREEE, per germline (reference sequence). The CDR3 runs to 19 residues. J was trimmed by 7 bases and V by 4 bases; bases with no gene match: 22. This CDR3 reads CASSPKQLDRGLSFGGYTF. CDR3 bases: TGTGCCAGCAGCCCCAAGCAATTAGACAGGGGGCTCTCTTTCGGTGGCTACACCTTC.

This clone was picked up one time. The CDR3 nucleotides read TGTGCCAGCAGTTTAGGGCGGGGGAACACCGGGGAGCTGTTTTTT. Its protein product is CASSLGRGNTGELFF. The V and J genes are TRBV27 and TRBJ2-2; a weak D match, TRBD2 (6 bases). The CDR3 consists of 15 residues. The V end was cut by 2 bases, the J end by 1 base, with 8 bases between. Germline V lookup: CDR1 MNHEY, CDR2 SMNVEV (reference sequence).

This clone was seen just once. This sequence joins TRBV13 and TRBJ2-2; D is possibly TRBD1 (6 bases). The V gene lost 0 bases and the J gene lost 6 bases, with 8 bases spanning the gap. In germline, CDR1 is PRHDT, CDR2 FYEKMQ (reference sequence). The CDR3 totals 14 residues. DNA of the CDR3: TGTGCCAGCAGCTTAGGACAGGGTCCCGGGGAGCTGTTTTTT. Protein: CASSLGQGPGELFF.

This clone was seen only once. V gene TRBV27 combines with J gene TRBJ2-7, with 7 positions matching TRBD1. J gave up 2 bases and V 5 bases, and 9 bases lay outside the gene matches. Germline CDR1 and CDR2: MNHEY and SMNVEV (reference sequence). The CDR3 spans 15 residues. The CDR3 nucleotides read TGTGCCAGCAGTGAACCGGGACAGCAGACCTACGAGCAGTACTTC. Protein sequence: CASSEPGQQTYEQYF.

The rearrangement links TRBV7-2 to TRBJ2-7; TRBD2 matches 7 bases. The CDR3 length is 15 residues. The germline CDR1 and CDR2 sequences are SGHTA and FQGNSA. V was pared by 1 base and J by 0 bases, with 3 bases of the junction left unmatched. The CDR3 DNA reads TGTGCCAGCAGCTTAGTGTCTAGCGGCTCCTACGAGCAGTACTTC. Translation gives CASSLVSSGSYEQYF.

This sequence joins TRBV7-8 and TRBJ1-2, with D possibly matching TRBD1 (5 bases). This CDR3 has 15 residues. Germline V gene sequence: CDR1 SGHVS, CDR2 FQNEAQ. V was trimmed by 4 bases and J by 4 bases, leaving 16 bases between them. CDR3 bases: TGTGCCAGCAGCTCAACGGGGGGGGAAGGCTATGGCTACACCTTC. Translation: CASSSTGGEGYGYTF.

The chain has TRBV11-2 and TRBJ2-7, with 9 bases fitting TRBD1. Trimming at V came to 5 bases and at J to 6 bases, leaving 8 bases not matched to a gene. This CDR3 spans 14 amino acids. CDR1 SGHAT and CDR2 FQNNGV come from the germline V gene. CDR3 sequence (DNA): TGTGCCAGCAGCCACCGGACAGGGGAGGGCGAGCAGTACTTC. Its translation: CASSHRTGEGEQYF. Together with reference TRBV11-2 and TRBJ2-7, the CDR3 gives the full variable domain: EAGVAQSPRYKIIEKRQSVAFWCNPISGHATLYWYQQILGQGPKLLIQFQNNGVVDDSQLPKDRFSAERLKGVDSTLKIQPAKLEDSAVYLCASSHRTGEGEQYFGPGTRLTVT.

This rearrangement joins TRBV7-9 to TRBJ2-3, with no clear D. The length of the CDR3 is 13 residues. Per the germline V gene, CDR1 is SEHNR and CDR2 is FQNEAQ (reference sequence). V was shortened by 0 bases and J by 5 bases, with 6 bases between the two germline ends. The CDR3 DNA reads TGTGCCAGCAGCTTAGCCCGCGGAGATACGCAGTATTTT. It translates to CASSLARGDTQYF.